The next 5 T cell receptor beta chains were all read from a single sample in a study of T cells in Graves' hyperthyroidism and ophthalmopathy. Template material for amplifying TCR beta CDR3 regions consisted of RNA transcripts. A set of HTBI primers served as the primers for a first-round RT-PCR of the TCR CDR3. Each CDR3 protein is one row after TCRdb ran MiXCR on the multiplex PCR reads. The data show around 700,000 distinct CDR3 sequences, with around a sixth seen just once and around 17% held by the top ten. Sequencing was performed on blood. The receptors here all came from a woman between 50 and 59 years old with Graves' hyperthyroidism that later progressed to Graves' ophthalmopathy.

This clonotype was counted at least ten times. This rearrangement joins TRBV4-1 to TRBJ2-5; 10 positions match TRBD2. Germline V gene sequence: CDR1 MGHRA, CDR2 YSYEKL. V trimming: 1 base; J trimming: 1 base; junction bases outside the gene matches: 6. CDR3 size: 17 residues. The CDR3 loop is CASSQGRAGGIQETQYF. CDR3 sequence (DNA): TGCGCCAGCAGCCAAGGTCGAGCGGGGGGGATCCAAGAGACCCAGTACTTC.

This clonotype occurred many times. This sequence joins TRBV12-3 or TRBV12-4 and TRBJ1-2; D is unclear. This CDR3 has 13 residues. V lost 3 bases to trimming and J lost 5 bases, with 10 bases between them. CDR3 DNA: TGTGCCAGCAGTTTGGCAGACATTTATGGCTACACCTTC. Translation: CASSLADIYGYTF.

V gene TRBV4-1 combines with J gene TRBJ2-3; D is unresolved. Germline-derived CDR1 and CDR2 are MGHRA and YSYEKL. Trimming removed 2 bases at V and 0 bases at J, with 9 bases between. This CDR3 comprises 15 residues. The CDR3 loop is CASSQHGLSTDTQYF. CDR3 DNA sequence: TGCGCCAGCAGCCAACACGGGCTTAGCACAGATACGCAGTATTTT.

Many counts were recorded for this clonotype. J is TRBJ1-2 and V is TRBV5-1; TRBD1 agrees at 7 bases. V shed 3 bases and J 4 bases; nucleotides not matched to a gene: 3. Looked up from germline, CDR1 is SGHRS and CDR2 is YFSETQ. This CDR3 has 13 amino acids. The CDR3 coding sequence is TGCGCCAGCAGCTGGGGACAGAGCTATGGCTACACCTTC. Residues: CASSWGQSYGYTF.

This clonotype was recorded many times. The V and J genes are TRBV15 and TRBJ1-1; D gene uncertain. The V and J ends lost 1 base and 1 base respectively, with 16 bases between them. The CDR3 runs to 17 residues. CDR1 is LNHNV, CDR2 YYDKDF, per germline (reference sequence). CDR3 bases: TGTGCCACCAGCAGAGTTCTTTGGAGCCAGAAGAACACTGAAGCTTTCTTT. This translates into CATSRVLWSQKNTEAFF.